A single sample is the source of the 19 T cell receptor beta chains below, sequenced in a study of PD-1 blockade in classical Hodgkin lymphoma. Data came from immunoSEQ multiplex PCR; TCRdb stores just in-frame clones and leaves some out. The repertoire holds 43,000 or so clones, with around 70% as singletons. Every one of the patients relapsed after autologous stem cell transplantation (brentuximab vedotin exposure was variable). Source: peripheral blood mononuclear cells (PBMCs), taken at baseline. All receptors come from a human donor with classical Hodgkin lymphoma.

The chain recombines TRBV7-3 with TRBJ2-7; possibly TRBD1 or TRBD2 for D (5 bases each). CDR3 length: 13 amino acids. Germline CDR1 reads SGHTA; CDR2 reads FQGTGA. The V end was cut by 8 bases, the J end by 3 bases, with 14 bases between. CDR3: CASRDPQDYEQYF. The CDR3 nucleotides read TGTGCCAGCCGGGATCCACAGGACTACGAGCAGTACTTC.

This clone was counted ten times or more. The chain joins TRBV7-9 to TRBJ2-7; TRBD1 aligns across 12 bases. V was clipped by 5 bases and J by 7 bases; unmatched bases: 6. The CDR3 consists of 14 residues. Germline CDR1 reads SEHNR; CDR2 reads FQNEAQ (reference sequence). The CDR3 DNA reads as TGTGCCAGCAGCCCGGGACAGGGGGCGAAAGAGCAGTACTTC. Its protein is CASSPGQGAKEQYF.

The chain carries TRBV19 and TRBJ1-2; TRBD1 matches at 12 bases. There are 15 residues in the CDR3. CDR1 and CDR2 (germline): LNHDA, SQIVND (reference sequence). V trimming: 9 bases; J trimming: 7 bases; junction bases outside the gene matches: 12. The CDR3 DNA reads as TGTGCCAGCACGGGACAGGGGGCAATGATGGGTGGCTACACCTTC. Translation: CASTGQGAMMGGYTF.

The chain employs TRBV19 and TRBJ2-7; 10 positions agree with TRBD2. The CDR3 sequence is 15 residues long. With 5 bases clipped from V and 2 bases from J, the junction kept 6 bases outside the gene matches. Germline CDR1 reads LNHDA; CDR2 reads SQIVND (reference sequence). This CDR3 reads CASSRTSGETYEQYF. The CDR3 coding sequence is TGTGCCAGTAGTCGGACTAGCGGTGAGACCTACGAGCAGTACTTC.

This chain links TRBV30 with TRBJ1-4; D may be TRBD1 (5 bases). The CDR3 is made up of 17 amino acids. Trimming took off 0 bases at V and 0 bases at J, with 14 bases between the two ends. The germline CDR1 and CDR2 sequences are GTSNPN and SVGIG (reference sequence). Written as DNA, the CDR3 is TGTGCCTGGAGTGTACGAGGGGCAAAGTCAACTAATGAAAAACTGTTTTTT. Protein sequence: CAWSVRGAKSTNEKLFF.

The J gene is TRBJ2-5, the V gene TRBV11-3, with D perhaps matching TRBD1 or TRBD2 (5 bases each). Germline V CDR1 and CDR2: SGHNT, YENEEA. The CDR3 totals 14 residues. Trimming removed 5 bases from V and 2 bases from J, with 12 bases in between. DNA for the CDR3: TGTGCCAGCAGCCCCCGGGACGGACAAGAGACCCAGTACTTC. Translation: CASSPRDGQETQYF.

This clone has just a few counts. The rearrangement uses TRBV19 and TRBJ1-2; D is possibly TRBD1 (6 bases). The CDR3 is 15 amino acids. V lost 3 bases, J lost 2 bases, and 13 bases lay in between. CDR1 and CDR2 from the germline V gene are LNHDA and SQIVND (reference sequence). In DNA, the CDR3 is TGTGCCAGTAGTATCCTTGGACAGATAAACTATGGCTACACCTTC. Its protein is CASSILGQINYGYTF.

The CDR3 is CASSGGPPYEQYF. The CDR3 DNA reads as TGTGCCAGCTCAGGGGGACCACCCTACGAGCAGTACTTC. The chain is built from TRBV6-1 and TRBJ2-7; 7 nucleotides align to TRBD1. Germline V gives CDR1 MNHNS, CDR2 SASEGT. The V and J ends lost 8 bases and 2 bases, in that order; junction bases with no gene match: 6. The length of the CDR3 is 13 residues.

The chain uses TRBV7-2 and TRBJ1-2; D possibly corresponds to TRBD1 (5 bases). The germline V and J ends were trimmed by 0 bases and 0 bases, with 14 bases remaining between them. Germline assignment: CDR1 SGHTA and CDR2 FQGNSA. The CDR3 totals 17 residues. This CDR3 reads CASSLAPWKTANYGYTF. The CDR3 DNA is TGTGCCAGCAGCTTAGCGCCTTGGAAGACAGCTAACTATGGCTACACCTTC.

This chain connects TRBV9 to TRBJ1-3; D possibly corresponds to TRBD1 (5 bases). This CDR3 is 16 amino acids long. Germline V gene data show CDR1 as SGDLS and CDR2 as YYNGEE. Deletions cut 3 bases from V and 0 bases from J, with 13 bases between. The DNA of the CDR3 is TGTGCCAGCAGCGGAGGGGTAGTATTCTCTGGAAACACCATATATTTT. Amino acid sequence: CASSGGVVFSGNTIYF. Complete variable domain (other parts from reference TRBV9 and TRBJ1-3): DSGVTQTPKHLITATGQRVTLRCSPRSGDLSVYWYQQSLDQGLQFLIQYYNGEERAKGNILERFSAQQFPDLHSELNLSSLELGDSALYFCASSGGVVFSGNTIYFGEGSWLTVV.

This clone has just a few counts. Other DNA sequences from this sample encode an identical CDR3 as well. This chain uses TRBV19 with TRBJ2-2; D is uncertain. The germline gives CDR1 LNHDA, CDR2 SQIVND (reference sequence). The CDR3 covers 13 residues. V lost 2 bases to trimming and J lost 4 bases, with 5 bases between them. CDR3 residues: CASSISPTGELFF. The CDR3 DNA reads TGTGCCAGTAGTATAAGTCCCACCGGGGAGCTGTTTTTT.

The chain uses TRBV4-1 and TRBJ2-7; D not certain. This CDR3 region has 14 residues. The V gene lost 1 base and the J gene lost 6 bases, with 13 bases spanning the gap. Germline V gene data show CDR1 as MGHRA and CDR2 as YSYEKL. For the CDR3, the DNA is TGCGCCAGCAGCCAAGTGGCAGACGCTCGCGAGCAGTACTTC. It encodes CASSQVADAREQYF.

The CDR3 spells CASSQEMAGEAFF. The CDR3, as DNA: TGCGCCAGCAGCCAAGAAATGGCAGGCGAAGCTTTCTTT. The rearrangement links TRBV4-1 to TRBJ1-1; D is uncertain. The CDR3 sequence is 13 residues long. Germline-derived CDR1 and CDR2 are MGHRA and YSYEKL. V was shortened by 0 bases and J by 8 bases, with 10 bases between the two germline ends.

The V call is TRBV5-1, the J call TRBJ2-7, with D perhaps being TRBD1 or TRBD2 (6 bases each). CDR1 and CDR2 (germline): SGHRS, YFSETQ. The V gene lost 4 bases and the J gene lost 6 bases, with 14 bases spanning the gap. The CDR3 contains 13 residues. The CDR3 region has the DNA TGCGCCAGCAGCGAGGTAGGGGGGCGCGAGCAGTACTTC. This gives the protein CASSEVGGREQYF.

This clone was counted only a few times. This chain links TRBV28 with TRBJ1-2, with a tentative D call TRBD1 (5 bases). The germline V gene encodes CDR1 MDHEN and CDR2 SYDVKM. V lost 3 bases and J 5 bases, leaving 10 bases between the germline ends. The CDR3 spans 13 residues. DNA for the CDR3: TGTGCCAGCAGTTTCGGGGGTTTTTATGGCTACACCTTC. Protein: CASSFGGFYGYTF.

This chain joins TRBV2 and TRBJ1-1; 12 bases align to TRBD1. The CDR3 loop spans 17 amino acids. Trimming removed 8 bases from V and 3 bases from J; junction bases left unmatched: 13. The germline gives CDR1 SNHLY, CDR2 FYNNEI. This CDR3 reads CASSSIGTGGADTEAFF. The CDR3 DNA reads TGTGCCAGCTCTAGTATAGGGACAGGGGGCGCGGACACTGAAGCTTTCTTT.

The chain has TRBV25-1 and TRBJ2-1, with D possibly being TRBD1 (6 bases). The CDR3 is 13 residues long. Deletions cut 4 bases from V and 8 bases from J, with 12 bases between. The germline CDR1 and CDR2 sequences are MGHDK and SYGVNS. The CDR3 nucleotides read TGTGCCAGCAGTGCCTTAGGGGGTTATGAGCAGTTCTTC. Protein: CASSALGGYEQFF. The variable domain in full, with the rest retrieved from reference TRBV25-1 and TRBJ2-1, is EADIYQTPRYLVIGTGKKITLECSQTMGHDKMYWYQQDPGMELHLIHYSYGVNSTEKGDLSSESTVSRIRTEHFPLTLESARPSHTSQYLCASSALGGYEQFFGPGTRLTVL.

Note on this clone: The sample has other DNA sequences that encode this CDR3 too. The chain uses TRBV11-2 and TRBJ2-7; 8 positions agree with TRBD1. CDR3 length equals 14 residues. V dropped 1 base and J dropped 2; count of bases not matched to a gene: 1. Germline loops: CDR1 SGHAT, CDR2 FQNNGV. The CDR3: CASSLGRGPYEQYF. In DNA form, the CDR3 reads TGTGCCAGCAGCTTAGGCAGGGGGCCCTACGAGCAGTACTTC.

This CDR3 is CASSYYGGQETQYF. CDR3 coding DNA: TGTGCCAGCAGTTACTACGGGGGGCAAGAGACCCAGTACTTC. V usage is TRBV6-6 and J usage is TRBJ2-5; 7 nucleotides agree with TRBD2. From germline, CDR1 is MNHNY and CDR2 SVGAGI (reference sequence). The CDR3 runs 14 residues. J lost 2 bases, V lost 1 base, and 1 base had no gene match.